One and the same sample provided the 30 T cell receptor beta chains below, sequenced in a study of blood T cell repertoires in COVID-19. Clones were read by immunoSEQ multiplex PCR, and TCRdb kept only the in-frame ones, dropping some. The sample holds 310,000 or so clones; around 86% are singletons and the top ten take 1%. The sequenced sample consisted of peripheral blood. The receptors here all came from a man aged 45 to 65 with active or convalescent COVID-19.

This chain uses TRBV27 with TRBJ1-2, with a weak D call TRBD1 (6 bases). This CDR3 has 15 amino acids. Germline V gene sequence: CDR1 MNHEY, CDR2 SMNVEV (reference sequence). Between the trimmed V and J ends, which lost 3 bases and 2 bases, there was a span of 13 bases. This CDR3 is CASSLTPRGNYGYTF. As DNA, the CDR3 is TGTGCCAGCAGTTTGACTCCCAGGGGAAACTATGGCTACACCTTC.

This clone was recorded only once. This chain uses TRBV15 with TRBJ2-7; D might be TRBD2 (5 bases). The length of the CDR3 is 15 residues. Trimming cost V 0 bases and J 2 bases, with 11 bases left between them. The germline gives CDR1 LNHNV, CDR2 YYDKDF (reference sequence). CDR3 sequence reads: CATSRDRGLAYEQYF. In DNA, the CDR3 is TGTGCCACCAGCAGAGATAGAGGACTCGCCTACGAGCAGTACTTC.

This clone appeared once. The rearrangement uses TRBV4-3 and TRBJ2-1; D call uncertain. With 4 bases removed from V and 12 bases from J, the gap between germline ends came to 16 bases. CDR3 length: 13 amino acids. Germline CDR1 LGHNA, CDR2 YSLEER. The chain's CDR3 is CASSPDTHHRQFF. The CDR3 nucleotides are TGCGCCAGCAGCCCCGACACCCATCATCGGCAGTTCTTC.

The chain carries TRBV27 and TRBJ2-5; a weak D match, TRBD2 (6 bases). The CDR3 is 14 residues long. V lost 6 bases and J 1 base, leaving 12 bases between the germline ends. Germline-derived CDR1 and CDR2 are MNHEY and SMNVEV (reference sequence). The CDR3 reads CASSARRGQETQYF. The CDR3 DNA sequence: TGTGCCAGCAGCGCTAGGAGGGGCCAAGAGACCCAGTACTTC.

The V call is TRBV10-3, the J call TRBJ1-1; 8 positions match TRBD1. The CDR3 sequence is 13 residues long. V trimming: 10 bases; J trimming: 1 base; junction bases outside the gene matches: 5. Germline V gene data show CDR1 as ENHRY and CDR2 as SYGVKD. CDR3 region: CATIDRGNTEAFF. The CDR3, as DNA: TGTGCCACAATTGACAGGGGGAACACTGAAGCTTTCTTT.

A single count supports this clone. The chain is built from TRBV28 and TRBJ1-5; 9 positions agree with TRBD1. The CDR3 extends over 17 amino acids. The V gene end was trimmed by 4 bases and the J gene end by 0 bases; junction bases not matched to a gene: 7. Germline V CDR1 and CDR2: MDHEN, SYDVKM. The CDR3, as DNA: TGTGCCAGCAGTTCGCCGGGACAGGGCTATAGCAATCAGCCCCAGCATTTT. Its protein product is CASSSPGQGYSNQPQHF.

The chain couples TRBV7-9 to TRBJ1-2; a possible D gene is TRBD1 (6 bases). Trimming stripped 4 bases from V and 3 bases from J, with 6 bases between. This CDR3 is built from 12 residues. Germline-derived CDR1 and CDR2 are SEHNR and FQNEAQ (reference sequence). CDR3 residues: CASSWTDYGYTF. For the CDR3, the DNA is TGTGCCAGCAGCTGGACAGACTATGGCTACACCTTC.

DNA for the CDR3: TGTGCCAGCAGTCCGGGACAGCTCTATAATTCACCCCTCCACTTT. This sequence encodes CASSPGQLYNSPLHF. J is TRBJ1-6 and V is TRBV27, with TRBD1 identical over 7 bases. From germline, CDR1 is MNHEY and CDR2 SMNVEV (reference sequence). V shed 5 bases, J shed 3 bases, and the junction held 4 bases outside the gene matches. The CDR3 covers 15 residues.

The sample holds a few counts of this clone. Other nucleotide sequences from this sample produce the same CDR3. The rearrangement joins TRBV4-2 to TRBJ1-5, with 10 positions matching TRBD1. This CDR3 spans 15 amino acids. CDR1 and CDR2 from the germline V gene are LGHNA and YNFKEQ. The V segment lost 1 base and the J segment 6 bases; nucleotides outside the gene matches: 3. The CDR3 is CASSQGQGAGQPQHF. In nucleotides, the CDR3 is TGTGCCAGCAGCCAAGGACAGGGGGCCGGTCAGCCCCAGCATTTT.

In DNA form, the CDR3 reads TGTGCCAGCAGTGAAGCCCAGTCCTATGGCTACACCTTC. Its protein is CASSEAQSYGYTF. The gene calls are TRBV2 and TRBJ1-2, with unresolved D. V was cut by 0 bases and J by 4 bases, with 6 bases left in between. CDR3 size: 13 residues. Germline-derived CDR1 and CDR2 are SNHLY and FYNNEI.

The chain has TRBV6-5 and TRBJ1-2; D remains ambiguous. The CDR3 sequence is 14 residues long. Germline CDR1 MNHEY, CDR2 SVGAGI. Trimming pared 0 bases from V and 7 bases from J, leaving 12 bases between. The CDR3 sequence is CASSYSEGYVGYTF. The CDR3 DNA is TGTGCCAGCAGTTACTCGGAGGGATATGTTGGCTACACCTTC.

The V gene is TRBV6-5, the J gene TRBJ1-2; TRBD1 matches at 7 bases. The CDR3 loop spans 13 amino acids. Losses at the gene ends were 4 bases for V and 8 bases for J; bases not matched to a gene: 7. From germline, CDR1 is MNHEY and CDR2 SVGAGI. CDR3 DNA sequence: TGTGCCAGCAGTTGGCGTACAGGGGACGGCTACACCTTC. Its translation is CASSWRTGDGYTF.

The chain uses TRBV7-2 and TRBJ2-7; 8 bases match TRBD1. The length of the CDR3 is 14 residues. Losses at the gene ends were 2 bases for V and 1 base for J; bases not matched to a gene: 1. Germline CDR1 SGHTA, CDR2 FQGNSA. CDR3 in amino acids: CASSLTGGSYEQYF. As DNA, the CDR3 is TGTGCCAGCAGCTTAACAGGGGGTTCCTACGAGCAGTACTTC.

J is TRBJ2-3 and V is TRBV6-5; 7 bases align to TRBD1. Per germline, CDR1 MNHEY and CDR2 SVGAGI. This CDR3 comprises 15 residues. The junction had 9 bases not matched to a gene; V was cut back by 6 bases and J by 3 bases. CDR3 sequence reads: CASRKEGTVTDTQYF. CDR3 nucleotide sequence: TGTGCCAGCAGGAAAGAGGGGACAGTAACAGATACGCAGTATTTT.

CDR3 sequence: CASSQGTRAQAFF. The CDR3 nucleotides are TGTGCCAGCAGCCAAGGAACCAGGGCTCAAGCTTTCTTT. This chain connects TRBV3-1 (or the pseudogene TRBV3-2) to TRBJ1-1, with a weak D call TRBD1 (5 bases). From germline, CDR1 is LGHDT and CDR2 YNNKEL (reference sequence). V was trimmed by 1 base and J by 9 bases, leaving 12 bases between them. CDR3 length: 13 amino acids.

This clone has only a few counts. The rearrangement uses TRBV19 and TRBJ1-2; D is undetermined. This CDR3 contains 14 residues. Per the germline V gene, CDR1 is LNHDA and CDR2 is SQIVND (reference sequence). V was trimmed by 5 bases and J by 2 bases, leaving 12 bases between them. CDR3 in amino acids: CASSDYDGNYGYTF. CDR3 bases: TGTGCCAGTAGTGACTACGACGGAAACTATGGCTACACCTTC.

The chain has TRBV9 and TRBJ2-3; the match to TRBD2 covers 13 bases. This CDR3 comprises 15 residues. V gave up 3 bases and J gave up 6 bases; unmatched junction bases: 4. Germline-derived CDR1 and CDR2 are SGDLS and YYNGEE. For the CDR3, the DNA is TGTGCCAGCAGCGAGGGGACTAGCGGGATTGATACGCAGTATTTT. This codes for CASSEGTSGIDTQYF.

This rearrangement joins TRBV19 to TRBJ2-1, with 11 bases that match TRBD1. V trimming: 7 bases; J trimming: 5 bases; junction bases outside the gene matches: 10. CDR3 size: 16 residues. Germline CDR1 is LNHDA and CDR2 is SQIVND (reference sequence). CDR3 bases: TGTGCCAGTATCAGCCGGGACAGGGGGTCGGACAATGAGCAGTTCTTC. It codes for CASISRDRGSDNEQFF. The full variable domain, its missing parts supplied by reference TRBV19 and TRBJ2-1, is DGGITQSPKYLFRKEGQNVTLSCEQNLNHDAMYWYRQDPGQGLRLIYYSQIVNDFQKGDIAEGYSVSREKKESFPLTVTSAQKNPTAFYLCASISRDRGSDNEQFFGPGTRLTVL.

The genes are TRBV9 and TRBJ1-1; 7 nucleotides align to TRBD1. Losses at the gene ends were 0 bases for V and 8 bases for J; bases not matched to a gene: 7. Germline CDR1 SGDLS, CDR2 YYNGEE. This CDR3 comprises 14 residues. The CDR3 sequence is CASSVGHRGAEAFF. The CDR3 DNA is TGTGCCAGCAGCGTAGGCCACAGGGGAGCGGAAGCTTTCTTT.

V and J are TRBV28 and TRBJ2-7; 7 bases align to TRBD1. Germline values: CDR1 MDHEN, CDR2 SYDVKM. The CDR3 runs 15 residues. V lost 3 bases, J lost 2 bases, and 7 bases stayed unmatched. This CDR3 is CASSLGQTAAYEQYF. CDR3 in DNA: TGTGCCAGCAGTTTGGGACAGACCGCGGCCTACGAGCAGTACTTC.

The rearrangement joins TRBV11-3 to TRBJ1-2; D call uncertain. CDR1 is SGHNT and CDR2 is YENEEA in the germline V gene. The CDR3 runs 13 residues. The germline V and J ends were trimmed by 2 bases and 7 bases, with 11 bases remaining between them. Here the CDR3 DNA reads TGTGCCAGCAGCTTAAAGGCGTCAGGTGGCTACACCTTC. It yields the protein CASSLKASGGYTF.

The V and J genes are TRBV28 and TRBJ2-1; 8 bases line up with TRBD1. With 6 bases clipped from V and 4 bases from J, the junction kept 11 bases outside the gene matches. The CDR3 covers 16 residues. Germline V gene lookup returns CDR1 MDHEN and CDR2 SYDVKM. As DNA, the CDR3 is TGTGCCAGCAGCCCATGGGACAGGCGAAAATACAATGAGCAGTTCTTC. It encodes CASSPWDRRKYNEQFF.

The rearrangement joins TRBV5-6 to TRBJ1-1; possible D gene TRBD1, 5 bases. V was shortened by 4 bases and J by 3 bases, with 16 bases between the two germline ends. Germline V lookup: CDR1 SGHDT, CDR2 YYEEEE. This CDR3 region has 15 residues. The CDR3 loop is CASSLVAGGDTEAFF. The DNA of the CDR3 is TGTGCCAGCAGCCTCGTAGCGGGGGGGGACACTGAAGCTTTCTTT.

The chain has TRBV28 and TRBJ1-1; D may be TRBD1 (5 bases). Trimming cost V 7 bases and J 5 bases, with 20 bases left between them. Germline CDR1 is MDHEN and CDR2 is SYDVKM. The CDR3 consists of 15 residues. The CDR3 protein is CASTHLGGARTEAFF. DNA of the CDR3: TGTGCCAGCACCCATCTTGGAGGGGCGCGGACTGAAGCTTTCTTT.

The chain joins TRBV4-3 to TRBJ2-7; TRBD2 aligns across 9 bases. J lost 5 bases, V lost 1 base, and 15 bases had no gene match. This CDR3 region has 18 residues. CDR1 is LGHNA, CDR2 YSLEER, per germline. This CDR3 is CASSQAAFLGGGAHEQYF. CDR3 DNA sequence: TGCGCCAGCAGCCAAGCTGCGTTTCTGGGCGGGGGGGCCCACGAGCAGTACTTC.

The chain couples TRBV5-5 to TRBJ2-7, with 7 bases aligning to TRBD1. The ends lost 3 bases at V and 1 base at J; junction bases unmatched: 16. The CDR3 spans 18 residues. CDR1 is SGHKS and CDR2 is YYEKEE in the germline V gene (reference sequence). The chain's CDR3 is CASSWGPDRSFLSYEQYF. The DNA for the CDR3 is TGTGCCAGCAGCTGGGGCCCGGACAGGTCGTTCCTATCCTACGAGCAGTACTTC.

This clone turned up a few times. The V call is TRBV4-1, the J call TRBJ2-7; no reliable D call. Germline assignment: CDR1 MGHRA and CDR2 YSYEKL. The CDR3 is made up of 14 amino acids. The ends were cut back, 0 bases at V and 2 bases at J, with 8 bases in the middle. The DNA of the CDR3 is TGCGCCAGCAGCCAAGATCCGTATACCTACGAGCAGTACTTC. Protein: CASSQDPYTYEQYF.

The J gene is TRBJ2-2, the V gene TRBV11-2; D is uncertain. Trimming removed 1 base at V and 7 bases at J, with 4 bases between. The CDR3 is 12 amino acids. Germline CDR1 is SGHAT and CDR2 is FQNNGV. This CDR3 is CASSLGLGELFF. CDR3 DNA sequence: TGTGCCAGCAGCTTAGGACTCGGGGAGCTGTTTTTT.

This clone was seen more than once but under ten times. The chain employs TRBV10-2 and TRBJ1-2, with 7 bases lining up with TRBD1. The CDR3 totals 15 residues. V lost 2 bases, J lost 4 bases, and 7 bases stayed unmatched. Germline assignment: CDR1 WSHSY and CDR2 SAAADI. The CDR3 loop is CASSEPQDRSYGYTF. As DNA, the CDR3 is TGCGCCAGCAGTGAGCCCCAGGACAGGAGCTATGGCTACACCTTC.

This rearrangement joins TRBV24-1 to TRBJ1-2; maybe TRBD1 (5 bases). Germline assignment: CDR1 KGHDR and CDR2 SFDVKD. This CDR3 contains 15 residues. Deletions cut 3 bases from V and 2 bases from J, with 12 bases between. The CDR3 DNA follows: TGTGCCACCAGTGATAGAGACAGTTCCAACTATGGCTACACCTTC. It translates to CATSDRDSSNYGYTF.